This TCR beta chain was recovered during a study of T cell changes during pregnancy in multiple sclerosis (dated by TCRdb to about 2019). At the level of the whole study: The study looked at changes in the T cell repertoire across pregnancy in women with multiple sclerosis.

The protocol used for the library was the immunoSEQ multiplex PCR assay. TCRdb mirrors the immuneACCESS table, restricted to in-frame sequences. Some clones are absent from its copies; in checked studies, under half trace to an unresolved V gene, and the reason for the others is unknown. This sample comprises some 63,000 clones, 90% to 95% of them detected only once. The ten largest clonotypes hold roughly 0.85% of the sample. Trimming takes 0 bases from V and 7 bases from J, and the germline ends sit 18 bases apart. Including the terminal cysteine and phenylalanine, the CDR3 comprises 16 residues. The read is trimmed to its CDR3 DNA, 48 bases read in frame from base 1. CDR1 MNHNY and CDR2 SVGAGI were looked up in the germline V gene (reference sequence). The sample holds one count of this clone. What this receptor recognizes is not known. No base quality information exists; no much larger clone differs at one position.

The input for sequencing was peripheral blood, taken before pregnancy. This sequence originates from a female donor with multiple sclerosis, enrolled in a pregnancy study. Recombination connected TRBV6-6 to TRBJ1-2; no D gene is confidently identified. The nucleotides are TGTGCCAGCAGTTACTCCCCAGCGGGAAGTTCTCTTGGCTACACCTTC. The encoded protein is CASSYSPAGSSLGYTF.